These 30 T cell receptor beta chains were sequenced from one sample in a study of T-cell reconstitution after alpha-beta-depleted transplantation in children. During its preparation, the TCRbeta library received unique molecular identifiers. MiXCR was run by TCRdb on the PCR reads, yielding one entry per CDR3 protein. The repertoire has under 150,000 distinct CDR3 sequences, around a tenth of them found once; the top ten carry less than 25%. The sample in question was PBMCs, mostly from graft donor cells, obtained 180 days after TCRalphabeta/CD19-depleted stem cell transplant. These TCRs come from a girl under three years old who had a stem cell transplant for combined immunodeficiency, so the T cells may come from the graft donor.

This clonotype was counted at least ten times. The chain recombines TRBV10-3 with TRBJ2-7; no definite D call. V was cut by 2 bases and J by 2 bases, with 7 bases left in between. The CDR3 consists of 13 residues. Per germline, CDR1 ENHRY and CDR2 SYGVKD. This CDR3 is CAISEGKTYEQYF. CDR3 nucleotide sequence: TGTGCCATCAGTGAGGGCAAAACCTACGAGCAGTACTTC.

For this clonotype: The junction differs from germline at one of its ends, possibly a read error. The chain uses TRBV7-2 and TRBJ2-7, with 10 bases aligning to TRBD1. Germline assignment: CDR1 SGHTA and CDR2 FQGNSA. The CDR3 is made up of 17 amino acids. DNA for the CDR3: TGTCCCAGCTGCCCCCGCGCCTGGGACAGGGGTTCCTACGAGCAGTACTTC. Translation gives CPSCPRAWDRGSYEQYF.

This clonotype was observed at least ten times. This chain joins TRBV20-1 and TRBJ2-1; 12 nucleotides line up with TRBD2. The trim removed 5 bases at V and 8 bases at J, leaving 10 bases unmatched. The CDR3 contains 15 residues. The germline gives CDR1 DFQATT, CDR2 SNEGSKA (reference sequence). The CDR3 here is CSAVRLAGETDEQFF. Here the CDR3 DNA reads TGCAGTGCTGTTAGACTAGCGGGAGAGACCGATGAGCAGTTCTTC.

This clonotype has more than one count but fewer than ten. The chain joins TRBV7-8 to TRBJ2-7; possibly TRBD1 or TRBD2 for D (6 bases each). In germline, CDR1 is SGHVS, CDR2 FQNEAQ. Trimming removed 0 bases at V and 3 bases at J, with 15 bases between. This CDR3 is 16 amino acids long. The DNA of the CDR3 is TGTGCCAGCAGCTTAGCGAGGGGCAGGGGAGGCTACGAGCAGTACTTC. It yields the protein CASSLARGRGGYEQYF.

This clonotype was observed many times. The rearrangement joins TRBV6-2 or TRBV6-3 to TRBJ2-7, with D hard to call. This CDR3 is 11 amino acids long. The germline V and J ends were trimmed by 10 bases and 1 base, with 8 bases remaining between them. Germline V CDR1 and CDR2: MNHEY, SVGEGT. CDR3 in amino acids: CAIGRSYEQYF. The DNA for the CDR3 is TGTGCCATCGGACGGTCCTACGAGCAGTACTTC.

Only a few counts were recorded for this clonotype. The chain recombines TRBV29-1 with TRBJ1-5; unclear D gene. Trimming took off 0 bases at V and 2 bases at J, with 5 bases between the two ends. The germline gives CDR1 SQVTM, CDR2 ANQGSEA. CDR3 length: 13 residues. Here the CDR3 DNA reads TGCAGCGTTGAAGAGGGCGGCAATCAGCCCCAGCATTTT. It is translated as CSVEEGGNQPQHF.

The chain is built from TRBV20-1 and TRBJ2-5; 9 bases fit TRBD2. Germline values: CDR1 DFQATT, CDR2 SNEGSKA (reference sequence). This CDR3 is 15 amino acids long. V shed 3 bases, J shed 2 bases, and the junction held 7 bases outside the gene matches. DNA of the CDR3: TGCAGTGCTAGTGGTTTGGCGGGGGGGCAAGAGACCCAGTACTTC. Its protein is CSASGLAGGQETQYF.

V is TRBV6-5 and J is TRBJ2-1; 9 nucleotides agree with TRBD2. Germline V gene lookup returns CDR1 MNHEY and CDR2 SVGAGI. The CDR3 length is 13 residues. V gave up 4 bases and J gave up 9 bases; unmatched junction bases: 4. The CDR3, as DNA: TGTGCCAGCAGTTCGCGGGAGGGCCTTGAGCAGTTCTTC. Protein product: CASSSREGLEQFF.

In its sample, this clonotype was seen a few times. The rearrangement joins TRBV7-3 to TRBJ2-1; the D is unclear. V lost 5 bases to trimming and J lost 8 bases, with 13 bases between them. Germline V gene data show CDR1 as SGHTA and CDR2 as FQGTGA. The CDR3 spans 13 residues. The CDR3 nucleotides are TGTGCCAGCAGCCACCCCCCAGCTTATGAGCAGTTCTTC. This sequence encodes CASSHPPAYEQFF.

This clonotype appeared a few times. The J gene is TRBJ1-2, the V gene TRBV11-1, with D perhaps TRBD1 (5 bases). This CDR3 is built from 11 residues. V lost 4 bases and J 6 bases, leaving 6 bases between the germline ends. Germline values: CDR1 SGHAT, CDR2 FQDESV (reference sequence). CDR3 nucleotides: TGTGCCAGCAGCTCGGGGGATGGCTACACCTTC. It translates to CASSSGDGYTF.

This clonotype was observed many times. V usage is TRBV11-1 and J usage is TRBJ2-7; D is uncertain. Trimming pared 1 base from V and 3 bases from J, leaving 7 bases between. The CDR3 has 13 residues. The V gene's germline CDR1 is SGHAT and CDR2 FQDESV (reference sequence). The CDR3 region is CASSLGLDYEQYF. DNA of the CDR3: TGTGCCAGCAGCTTAGGGCTAGACTACGAGCAGTACTTC.

This clonotype was counted a few times. The chain links TRBV7-2 to TRBJ1-4, with a tentative D call TRBD1 (5 bases). Looked up from germline, CDR1 is SGHTA and CDR2 is FQGNSA. This CDR3 spans 14 amino acids. The germline V and J ends were trimmed by 7 bases and 4 bases, with 13 bases remaining between them. CDR3 bases: TGTGCCAGCACCCAGGGCAGCCTTAATGAAAAACTGTTTTTT. Residues: CASTQGSLNEKLFF.

Only a few counts were recorded for this clonotype. V usage is TRBV11-2 and J usage is TRBJ2-7; TRBD2 matches at 11 bases. Unmatched junction bases numbered 11, after V lost 5 bases and J lost 2 bases. The germline V gene has CDR1 SGHAT and CDR2 FQNNGV. This CDR3 has 17 amino acids. The CDR3 loop reads CASSLRLAGMYPYEQYF. The CDR3 DNA sequence: TGTGCCAGCAGCCTTAGACTAGCGGGGATGTATCCCTACGAGCAGTACTTC. Together with reference TRBV11-2 and TRBJ2-7, the CDR3 gives the full variable domain: EAGVAQSPRYKIIEKRQSVAFWCNPISGHATLYWYQQILGQGPKLLIQFQNNGVVDDSQLPKDRFSAERLKGVDSTLKIQPAKLEDSAVYLCASSLRLAGMYPYEQYFGPGTRLTVT.

The CDR3 is CSGGRGETQYF. As DNA, the CDR3 is TGCAGTGGGGGGCGGGGAGAGACCCAGTACTTC. The chain couples TRBV20-1 to TRBJ2-5; either TRBD1 or TRBD2 may fit D (6 bases each). Germline assignment: CDR1 DFQATT and CDR2 SNEGSKA (reference sequence). Deletions cut 7 bases from V and 4 bases from J, with 10 bases between. The CDR3 sequence is 11 residues long.

This clonotype was picked up a small number of times. This chain uses TRBV6-5 with TRBJ2-1; tentative D call: TRBD2 (6 bases). The CDR3 length is 14 residues. V was clipped by 1 base and J by 9 bases, with 13 bases between them. CDR1 and CDR2 (germline): MNHEY, SVGAGI. The CDR3 loop is CASSYFATSTEQFF. The CDR3 DNA is TGTGCCAGCAGTTACTTCGCAACTAGCACTGAGCAGTTCTTC.

This clonotype has just a few counts. The chain links TRBV9 to TRBJ2-1; 9 bases are shared with TRBD2. V lost 5 bases and J lost 5; bases outside the gene matches: 8. Germline values: CDR1 SGDLS, CDR2 YYNGEE. This CDR3 region has 15 residues. The CDR3 loop is CASSRSGSSDNEQFF. As DNA, the CDR3 is TGTGCCAGCAGTCGTAGCGGGAGTAGCGACAATGAGCAGTTCTTC.

The genes are TRBV24-1 and TRBJ2-1, with 11 nucleotides matching TRBD1. After removal of 4 bases from V and 0 bases from J, the junction contained 10 bases not matched to a gene. The CDR3 has 19 amino acids. Germline V gene sequence: CDR1 KGHDR, CDR2 SFDVKD. The CDR3 DNA reads as TGTGCCACCAGTGACCGTTGGACAGGGGGCCTTAGCTCCTACAATGAGCAGTTCTTC. It yields the protein CATSDRWTGGLSSYNEQFF.

The chain joins TRBV7-2 to TRBJ1-6; D perhaps matches TRBD1 (6 bases). V lost 5 bases and J 9 bases, leaving 23 bases between the germline ends. CDR3 length equals 17 residues. Per the germline V gene, CDR1 is SGHTA and CDR2 is FQGNSA. The CDR3 loop reads CASSLEPQGNWGSPLHF. For the CDR3, the DNA is TGTGCCAGCAGCCTCGAACCCCAGGGGAATTGGGGTTCACCCCTCCACTTT.

This chain connects TRBV10-3 to TRBJ2-5; the match to TRBD2 covers 13 bases. Germline assignment: CDR1 ENHRY and CDR2 SYGVKD. This CDR3 contains 19 residues. With V trimmed by 4 bases and J by 0 bases, 11 bases remained unmatched. DNA for the CDR3: TGTGCCATCAGTGTAGGACTAGCGGGAGTAAAGAAGTACCAAGAGACCCAGTACTTC. Protein: CAISVGLAGVKKYQETQYF.

This clonotype has a count of ten or more. The chain is built from TRBV29-1 and TRBJ2-5; tentatively, D is TRBD1 (5 bases). Trimming shortened V by 8 bases and J by 2 bases, and 12 bases separated the two germline ends. The germline gives CDR1 SQVTM, CDR2 ANQGSEA. The CDR3 has 12 amino acids. This CDR3 reads CSFRQSQETQYF. CDR3 DNA sequence: TGCAGCTTCCGACAGTCTCAAGAGACCCAGTACTTC.

The rearrangement joins TRBV3-1 to TRBJ2-7, with no clear D. The germline V gene has CDR1 LGHDT and CDR2 YNNKEL (reference sequence). Trimming cost V 1 base and J 1 base, with 11 bases left between them. The CDR3 consists of 15 residues. CDR3 sequence (DNA): TGTGCCAGCAGCCAAGTCCGAGCCCCATCCTACGAGCAGTACTTC. It specifies CASSQVRAPSYEQYF.

This clonotype was counted ten times or more. V usage is TRBV20-1 and J usage is TRBJ2-1; 9 bases agree with TRBD2. With 2 bases clipped from V and 6 bases from J, the junction kept 5 bases outside the gene matches. The germline CDR1 and CDR2 sequences are DFQATT and SNEGSKA (reference sequence). The length of the CDR3 is 14 residues. CDR3 residues: CSARPSGRINEQFF. DNA for the CDR3: TGCAGTGCTAGACCAAGCGGGAGGATCAATGAGCAGTTCTTC.

The chain is built from TRBV11-3 and TRBJ1-1, with TRBD1 identical over 8 bases. This CDR3 has 16 amino acids. V gave up 1 base and J gave up 3 bases; unmatched junction bases: 7. CDR1 and CDR2 from the germline V gene are SGHNT and YENEEA. CDR3 sequence reads: CASSLAFQGAHTEAFF. The CDR3 nucleotides read TGTGCCAGCAGCTTAGCCTTTCAGGGGGCGCACACTGAAGCTTTCTTT.

The rearrangement joins TRBV27 to TRBJ2-7; 13 bases align to TRBD2. V was clipped by 3 bases and J by 3 bases; unmatched bases: 5. CDR1 MNHEY and CDR2 SMNVEV come from the germline V gene (reference sequence). This CDR3 has 16 residues. CDR3 loop: CASSFGTSGTHYEQYF. In nucleotides, the CDR3 is TGTGCCAGCAGTTTTGGGACTAGCGGGACCCACTACGAGCAGTACTTC.

This chain connects TRBV10-3 to TRBJ2-7, with D possibly being TRBD1 (6 bases). Germline CDR1 ENHRY, CDR2 SYGVKD. The V and J ends lost 3 bases and 6 bases respectively, with 15 bases between them. This CDR3 spans 14 amino acids. The CDR3: CAISEQGRSSEQYF. In DNA, the CDR3 is TGTGCCATCAGTGAACAGGGCAGGTCGAGCGAGCAGTACTTC.

V usage is TRBV14 and J usage is TRBJ2-7; D perhaps matches TRBD2 (6 bases). Germline CDR1 SGHDN, CDR2 FVKESK. This CDR3 has 15 residues. Trimming shortened V by 1 base and J by 2 bases, and 12 bases separated the two germline ends. This CDR3 is CASSQGRGRAYEQYF. CDR3 coding DNA: TGTGCCAGCAGCCAAGGGCGGGGTAGGGCCTACGAGCAGTACTTC.

This clonotype has just a few counts. CDR3: CASSLSSSGRAGLSYNEQFF. The CDR3 nucleotides read TGCGCCAGCAGCTTGAGCAGTAGCGGGAGGGCCGGGCTATCCTACAATGAGCAGTTCTTC. The rearrangement joins TRBV5-1 to TRBJ2-1; 11 bases line up with TRBD2. Germline V gene lookup returns CDR1 SGHRS and CDR2 YFSETQ. There are 20 residues in the CDR3. V trimming: 1 base; J trimming: 1 base; junction bases outside the gene matches: 13.

This clonotype was picked up one time. One end of the junction does not line up with germline, which may come from a read error. The V and J genes are TRBV16 and TRBJ2-7; 8 nucleotides match TRBD2. The CDR3 has 15 residues. Germline CDR1 KGHSY, CDR2 FQNENV. The CDR3 sequence: CATSQDTSGPREQYF. In DNA form, the CDR3 reads TGTGCCACCAGCCAAGACACTAGCGGTCCTAGGGAGCAGTACTTC.

This clonotype has ten or more counts. This chain joins TRBV20-1 and TRBJ2-1; 9 bases are shared with TRBD2. The trim removed 3 bases at V and 4 bases at J, leaving 4 bases unmatched. From germline, CDR1 is DFQATT and CDR2 SNEGSKA (reference sequence). The CDR3 has 14 amino acids. This chain's CDR3 is CSARGLAAYNEQFF. The DNA for the CDR3 is TGCAGTGCTAGGGGACTAGCAGCTTACAATGAGCAGTTCTTC.

V usage is TRBV20-1 and J usage is TRBJ2-2; 12 nucleotides line up with TRBD2. There are 15 residues in the CDR3. Germline V gene sequence: CDR1 DFQATT, CDR2 SNEGSKA (reference sequence). Unmatched junction bases numbered 4, after V lost 3 bases and J lost 5 bases. The CDR3 DNA sequence: TGCAGTGCTAGGGGGGGGACTAGCGGGACCGGGGAGCTGTTTTTT. Its protein product is CSARGGTSGTGELFF.